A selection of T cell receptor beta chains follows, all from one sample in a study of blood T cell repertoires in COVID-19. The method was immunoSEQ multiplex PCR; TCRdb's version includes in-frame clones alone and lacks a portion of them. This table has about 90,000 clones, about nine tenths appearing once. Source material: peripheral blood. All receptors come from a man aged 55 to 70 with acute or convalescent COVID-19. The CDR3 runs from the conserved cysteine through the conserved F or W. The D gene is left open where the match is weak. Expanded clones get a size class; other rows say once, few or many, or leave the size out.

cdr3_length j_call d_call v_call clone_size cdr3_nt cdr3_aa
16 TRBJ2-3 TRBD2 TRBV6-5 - TGTGCCAGCAGTTTGACTAGCGGGAGGGCCGGAGATACGCAGTATTTT CASSLTSGRAGDTQYF
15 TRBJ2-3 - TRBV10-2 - TGCGCCAGCAGTGATGGCGGGTCCGTTGGAGATACGCAGTATTTT CASSDGGSVGDTQYF
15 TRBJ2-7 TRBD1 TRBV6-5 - TGTGCCAGCAGTACGTGGCAGGGGGCAACCCACGAGCAGTACTTC CASSTWQGATHEQYF
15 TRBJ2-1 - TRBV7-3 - TGTGCCAGCAGCTCATCTAGCGGTAGGGGGAATGAGCAGTTCTTC CASSSSSGRGNEQFF
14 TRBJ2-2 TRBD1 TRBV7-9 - TGTGCCAGCAGCCCACAGGGGGCAGGCGGGGAGCTGTTTTTT CASSPQGAGGELFF
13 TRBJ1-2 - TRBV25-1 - TGTGCCAGCAGTGTGAACAGGGAGAGAGGCTACACCTTC CASSVNRERGYTF
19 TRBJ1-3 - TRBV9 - TGTGCCAGCAGCGGGCCCCAGACAGCCCTCCCGAGCTCTGGAAACACCATATATTTT CASSGPQTALPSSGNTIYF
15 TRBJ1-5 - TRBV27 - TGTGCCAGCAGTTTATCGGCCAGGGCCAATCAGCCCCAGCATTTT CASSLSARANQPQHF
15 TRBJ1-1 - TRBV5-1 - TGCGCCAGCAGCTGGGGAGGAGGGCTGAACACTGAAGCTTTCTTT CASSWGGGLNTEAFF
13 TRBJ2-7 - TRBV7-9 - TGTGCCAGCACCCCGACGGGTTCCTACGAGCAGTACTTC CASTPTGSYEQYF
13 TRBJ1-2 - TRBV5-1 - TGCGCCAGCAGCCCAAATACAGGGAGAGGCTACACCTTC CASSPNTGRGYTF
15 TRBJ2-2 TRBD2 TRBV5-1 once TGCGCCAGCAGTTTCGGGGGGGAGAACACCGGGGAGCTGTTTTTT CASSFGGENTGELFF
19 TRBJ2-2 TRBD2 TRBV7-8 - TGTGCCACCAATCGTTTGGCAGGGACTAGCGGGAGAAACACCGGGGAGCTGTTTTTT CATNRLAGTSGRNTGELFF
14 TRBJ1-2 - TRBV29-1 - TGCAGCGCTTGGGGAAGAGGGAGTTCCTACGGCTACACCTTC CSAWGRGSSYGYTF
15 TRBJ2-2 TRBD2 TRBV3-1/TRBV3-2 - TGTGCCAGCAGCCAAAGGGCGGGAGGTGTCGGGGAGCTGTTTTTT CASSQRAGGVGELFF
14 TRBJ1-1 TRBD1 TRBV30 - TGTGCCTGGAATCCGGACAGGGTAGTGGCAGTAGCTTTCTTT CAWNPDRVVAVAFF
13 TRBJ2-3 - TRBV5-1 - TGCGCCAGCAGCGTTTCGGGGACAGATACGCAGTATTTT CASSVSGTDTQYF